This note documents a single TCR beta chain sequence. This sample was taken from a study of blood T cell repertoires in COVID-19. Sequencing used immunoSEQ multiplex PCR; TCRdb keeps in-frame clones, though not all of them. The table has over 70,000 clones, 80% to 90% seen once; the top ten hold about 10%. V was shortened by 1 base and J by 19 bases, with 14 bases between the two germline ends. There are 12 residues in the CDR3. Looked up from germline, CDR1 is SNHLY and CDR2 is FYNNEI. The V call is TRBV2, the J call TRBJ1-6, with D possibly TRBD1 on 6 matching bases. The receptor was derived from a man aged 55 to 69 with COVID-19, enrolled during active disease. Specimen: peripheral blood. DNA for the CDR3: TGTGCCAGCAGTGAAGGGGACACAGGTGATCACTTT. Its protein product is CASSEGDTGDHF.